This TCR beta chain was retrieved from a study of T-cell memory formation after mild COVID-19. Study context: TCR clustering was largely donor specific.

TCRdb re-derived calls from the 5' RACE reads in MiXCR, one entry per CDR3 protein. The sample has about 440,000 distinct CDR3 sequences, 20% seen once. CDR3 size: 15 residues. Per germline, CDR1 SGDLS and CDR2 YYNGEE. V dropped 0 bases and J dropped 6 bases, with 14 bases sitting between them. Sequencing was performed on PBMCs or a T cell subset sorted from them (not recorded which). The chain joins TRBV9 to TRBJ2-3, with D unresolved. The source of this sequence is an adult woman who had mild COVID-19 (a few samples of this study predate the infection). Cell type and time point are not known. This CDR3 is CASSVAGRERDTQYF. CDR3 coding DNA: TGTGCCAGCAGCGTAGCGGGCCGCGAACGGGATACGCAGTATTTT.